The rows below give T cell receptor beta chains drawn from one sample of a study of CD8 T cells in ankylosing spondylitis. Each CDR3 protein gets one entry after TCRdb re-called the 5' RACE reads with MiXCR. The sample shows a few hundred thousand distinct CDR3 sequences, approximately 20% of them seen only once. Sequences were obtained from blood, either unsorted or a sorted T cell fraction (not recorded which). These receptors were taken from a male donor with ankylosing spondylitis. Each CDR3 is given with its conserved first and last residue. The order of the fields is D gene, V gene, J gene, clone size, CDR3 DNA, CDR3 protein. The D gene is left open where the match is weak. Some rows mark clone size as missing; the rest say once, few, many or name a class of expanded clone.

NA	TRBV20-1	TRBJ1-1	NA	TGCAGTGCTAGAGGGTACAGGGACCTGAACACTGAAGCTTTCTTT	CSARGYRDLNTEAFF
TRBD1	TRBV30	TRBJ2-2	few	TGTGCCTGGGCAACAGGGGGGACCGGGGAGCTGTTTTTT	CAWATGGTGELFF
TRBD1	TRBV29-1	TRBJ1-1	few	TGCAGCGGGAGGGGACAGGGGCGGACTGAAGCTTTCTTT	CSGRGQGRTEAFF
NA	TRBV18	TRBJ1-4	NA	TGTGCCAGCTCACCAGGGACGGGGGGCGCTTATGAAAAACTGTTTTTT	CASSPGTGGAYEKLFF
NA	TRBV13	TRBJ2-7	NA	TGTGCCAGCAGCTTTAGGAGGGACGGGTCCTACGAGCAGTACTTC	CASSFRRDGSYEQYF
NA	TRBV7-3	TRBJ2-1	few	TGTGCCAGCAGCTTCCTTGATGGAAATTGGTTCTTC	CASSFLDGNWFF
NA	TRBV5-1	TRBJ2-3	many	TGCGCCAGCAGGACTTGGGCAGAGCTAATTAGCACAGATACGCAGTATTTT	CASRTWAELISTDTQYF
TRBD2	TRBV6-4	TRBJ2-2	NA	TGTGCCAGCAGTGAGGGTCTAGCGGACGACACCGGGGAGCTGTTTTTT	CASSEGLADDTGELFF
NA	TRBV6-1	TRBJ2-1	NA	TGTGCCAGCAGTGGGACAGTCCGTGGTGAGCAGTTCTTC	CASSGTVRGEQFF
TRBD1	TRBV7-2	TRBJ2-5	NA	TGTGCCAGCAGCACACCGGGACAGATACAAGAGACCCAGTACTTC	CASSTPGQIQETQYF
TRBD1	TRBV6-1	TRBJ2-7	few	TGTGCCAGCAGCCCCAAGGACAGGGATCCCTACGAGCAGTACTTC	CASSPKDRDPYEQYF
NA	TRBV12-3/TRBV12-4	TRBJ2-1	few	TGTGCCAGCCTGGGATCCCTGAGTTACAATGAGCAGTTCTTC	CASLGSLSYNEQFF
TRBD2	TRBV15	TRBJ2-3	NA	TGTGCCACCAGCAGGGCATTCGAGAGCGGGGGGGTGGCAGATACGCAGTATTTT	CATSRAFESGGVADTQYF
NA	TRBV14	TRBJ1-1	few	TGTGCCAGCAGCCAAGTAATGGGGGGCACTGAAGCTTTCTTT	CASSQVMGGTEAFF
TRBD1	TRBV12-3/TRBV12-4	TRBJ2-7	NA	TGTGCCAGCAGTTTTGAGGACAGGGGGGACGAGCAGTACTTC	CASSFEDRGDEQYF
TRBD1	TRBV4-1	TRBJ2-3	many	TGCGCCAGCAGCACGCCGACAGGGATTAGCACAGATACGCAGTATTTT	CASSTPTGISTDTQYF
NA	TRBV20-1	TRBJ2-5	NA	TGCAGTGCTAGAGAGGGTGGGGGCTTGTGGGAGACCCAGTACTTC	CSAREGGGLWETQYF
NA	TRBV11-1	TRBJ1-2	NA	TGTGCCAGCAGCTTAGAGCCTACAGGGACCTATGGCTACACCTTC	CASSLEPTGTYGYTF
TRBD2	TRBV4-2	TRBJ2-3	few	TGTGCCAGCAGCCAAGATTACCCCCTGGGAGGGACAGATACGCAGTATTTT	CASSQDYPLGGTDTQYF
NA	TRBV2	TRBJ2-7	NA	TGTGCCAGCACAGGGGTAGCGTACGAGCAGTACTTC	CASTGVAYEQYF
NA	TRBV25-1	TRBJ2-1	many	TGTGCCAGCAGCGATTACAATGAGCAGTTCTTC	CASSDYNEQFF
NA	TRBV12-3/TRBV12-4	TRBJ2-2	many	TGTGCCAGCAGTTGGGGCACGAACACCGGGGAGCTGTTTTTT	CASSWGTNTGELFF
NA	TRBV27	TRBJ2-7	few	TGTGCCAGCAGTTTAAGGGGTGATAGCTTTGATTACGAGCAGTACTTC	CASSLRGDSFDYEQYF